These 3 T cell receptor beta chains came from one sample sequenced in a study of shared clonotypes between healthy human individuals (dated by TCRdb to between 2020 and 2021). Libraries were made using the immunoSEQ multiplex PCR assay. As stored in TCRdb, this immuneACCESS dataset retains in-frame rearrangements with V and J assigned. A fraction of the clones does not appear; measured against another copy, unresolved V genes explain less than half of the discrepancy, and the remainder lacks a known reason. For this sample there are 520,000 or so clones; 79% appear just once. 13% of the sample is held by the ten biggest clonotypes. The specimen was PBMCs. These receptors came from a middle-aged woman in good health. Some clones in this sample may be carry-over from other donors' samples.

J is TRBJ1-4 and V is TRBV19; a possible D gene is TRBD1 (6 bases). V gave up 5 bases and J gave up 7 bases, with 20 bases separating them. The CDR3 runs 16 residues. Germline V gives CDR1 LNHDA, CDR2 SQIVND (reference sequence). The CDR3 sequence is CASSPPGTRTSEKLFF. The CDR3 bases are TGTGCCAGTAGTCCTCCCGGGACAAGAACAAGTGAAAAACTGTTTTTT.

V gene TRBV9 combines with J gene TRBJ2-1; 7 nucleotides line up with TRBD2. Trimming cost V 2 bases and J 5 bases; bases outside gene matches: 13. CDR1 and CDR2 (germline): SGDLS, YYNGEE. This CDR3 comprises 17 residues. CDR3 in amino acids: CASSVDSGGSSDNEQFF. CDR3 sequence (DNA): TGTGCCAGCAGCGTCGATTCTGGCGGGAGTTCTGACAATGAGCAGTTCTTC.

V gene TRBV10-2 combines with J gene TRBJ1-2; D gene ambiguous. Trimming removed 4 bases from V and 0 bases from J, with 12 bases in between. This CDR3 comprises 15 residues. Germline lookup yields CDR1 WSHSY and CDR2 SAAADI. CDR3 loop: CASSGARRTNYGYTF. The CDR3 region has the DNA TGCGCCAGCAGTGGCGCTAGACGGACTAACTATGGCTACACCTTC.